This is a list of T cell receptor beta chains from one sample in a study of T cells after yellow fever vaccination. TCRdb processed the 5' RACE reads anew with MiXCR; each CDR3 protein has one entry. This table holds roughly 300,000 distinct CDR3 sequences, roughly 8% found once. Specimen: PBMCs, collected roughly 45 days after the first yellow fever vaccination. The receptors come from a young man who received the YFV17D yellow fever vaccine. Each CDR3 is given with its conserved first and last residue. Each record gives: D gene, V gene, J gene, clone size, CDR3 DNA, CDR3 protein. A D gene is named only where the DNA matches it firmly. Only some rows state a clone size, as once, few, many or a class for expanded clones.

d_call: TRBD1; v_call: TRBV12-3/TRBV12-4; j_call: TRBJ2-5; clone_size: NA; cdr3_nt: TGTGCCAGCACCTCGGGACAGGGGGCGCGGGAGACCCAGTACTTC; cdr3_aa: CASTSGQGARETQYF
d_call: TRBD2; v_call: TRBV13; j_call: TRBJ2-1; clone_size: few; cdr3_nt: TGTGCCAGCAGTCCCGGACTAGCGGCCCTCAATGAGCAGTTCTTC; cdr3_aa: CASSPGLAALNEQFF
d_call: NA; v_call: TRBV6-5; j_call: TRBJ1-5; clone_size: many; cdr3_nt: TGTGCCAGCAGTTGGACAAAAAATCAGCCCCAGCATTTT; cdr3_aa: CASSWTKNQPQHF
d_call: TRBD1; v_call: TRBV3-1; j_call: TRBJ1-2; clone_size: NA; cdr3_nt: TGTGCCAGCAGCCATGACAGGGACGGAGGCTACACCTTC; cdr3_aa: CASSHDRDGGYTF
d_call: TRBD1; v_call: TRBV10-3; j_call: TRBJ1-2; clone_size: few; cdr3_nt: TGTGCCATCAGTGACAGGACAGGGGGCGTCGGCTACACCTTC; cdr3_aa: CAISDRTGGVGYTF
d_call: NA; v_call: TRBV5-5; j_call: TRBJ2-5; clone_size: NA; cdr3_nt: TGTGCCAGCAGCACGGGGACTCAGGGGCTAGAGACCCAGTACTTC; cdr3_aa: CASSTGTQGLETQYF
d_call: NA; v_call: TRBV7-2; j_call: TRBJ1-6; clone_size: few; cdr3_nt: TGTGCCAGCAGCTTAATAGGGGACCCTTCACCCCTCCACTTT; cdr3_aa: CASSLIGDPSPLHF
d_call: TRBD2; v_call: TRBV5-1; j_call: TRBJ2-6; clone_size: few; cdr3_nt: TGCGCCAGCAGCGAGGGACTAGCGGGGACCTCTGGGGCCAACGTCCTGACTTTC; cdr3_aa: CASSEGLAGTSGANVLTF
d_call: TRBD2; v_call: TRBV5-1; j_call: TRBJ2-2; clone_size: few; cdr3_nt: TGCGCCAGCAGCGCGGGAGGCGGGGAGCTGTTTTTT; cdr3_aa: CASSAGGGELFF
d_call: NA; v_call: TRBV7-2; j_call: TRBJ2-3; clone_size: NA; cdr3_nt: TGTGCCAGCAGCTTGGGCCGGGACACTTACACAGATACGCAGTATTTT; cdr3_aa: CASSLGRDTYTDTQYF
d_call: TRBD1; v_call: TRBV5-1; j_call: TRBJ1-1; clone_size: NA; cdr3_nt: TGCGCCAGCAGCCCTTGGGACAGGGGGCAAACTGAAGCTTTCTTT; cdr3_aa: CASSPWDRGQTEAFF
d_call: TRBD1; v_call: TRBV18; j_call: TRBJ1-2; clone_size: few; cdr3_nt: TGTGCCAGCTCACCCGGGGACAGGGACTTTGGCTACACCTTC; cdr3_aa: CASSPGDRDFGYTF
d_call: NA; v_call: TRBV7-8; j_call: TRBJ1-5; clone_size: few; cdr3_nt: TGTGCCAGCAGCCAGCACAGGGATCAGCCCCAGCATTTT; cdr3_aa: CASSQHRDQPQHF
d_call: NA; v_call: TRBV5-1; j_call: TRBJ2-1; clone_size: few; cdr3_nt: TGCGCCAGCAGAATTTACAATGAGCAGTTCTTC; cdr3_aa: CASRIYNEQFF
d_call: NA; v_call: TRBV11-2; j_call: TRBJ2-3; clone_size: few; cdr3_nt: TGTGCCAGCAGCCAGACCGGGCTGAGCACAGATACGCAGTATTTT; cdr3_aa: CASSQTGLSTDTQYF
d_call: NA; v_call: TRBV7-3; j_call: TRBJ2-3; clone_size: NA; cdr3_nt: TGTGCCAGCAGCAACGGAGATACGCAGTATTTT; cdr3_aa: CASSNGDTQYF
d_call: NA; v_call: TRBV7-2; j_call: TRBJ2-3; clone_size: many; cdr3_nt: TGTGCCAGCAGCTTAGTTTCAACGCAGTATTTT; cdr3_aa: CASSLVSTQYF
d_call: NA; v_call: TRBV7-9; j_call: TRBJ1-2; clone_size: NA; cdr3_nt: TGTGCCAGCCTTCCATGGGAAGGGCTAGCTGGCTACACCTTC; cdr3_aa: CASLPWEGLAGYTF
d_call: TRBD1; v_call: TRBV10-3; j_call: TRBJ2-7; clone_size: NA; cdr3_nt: TGTGCCATCAGTGGGACAGGAGATAAGTACTTC; cdr3_aa: CAISGTGDKYF
d_call: NA; v_call: TRBV4-1; j_call: TRBJ2-6; clone_size: few; cdr3_nt: TGCGCCAGCAGCCAGCCAGGGTTTGGGGCCAACGTCCTGACTTTC; cdr3_aa: CASSQPGFGANVLTF
d_call: TRBD2; v_call: TRBV19; j_call: TRBJ2-3; clone_size: NA; cdr3_nt: TGTGCCAGTAGTCCCCACGGGGGGGCCGGGACAGATACGCAGTATTTT; cdr3_aa: CASSPHGGAGTDTQYF
d_call: NA; v_call: TRBV7-9; j_call: TRBJ2-1; clone_size: many; cdr3_nt: TGTGCCAGCAGTCTGGGGGCCAATGAGCAGTTCTTC; cdr3_aa: CASSLGANEQFF
d_call: TRBD2; v_call: TRBV4-1; j_call: TRBJ2-7; clone_size: few; cdr3_nt: TGCGCCAGCAGCCAAGTCAACCGGGGGGACTACGAGCAGTACTTC; cdr3_aa: CASSQVNRGDYEQYF
d_call: TRBD1; v_call: TRBV18; j_call: TRBJ2-5; clone_size: few; cdr3_nt: TGTGCCAGCTCACCGGGACAGGCCTACCAAGAGACCCAGTACTTC; cdr3_aa: CASSPGQAYQETQYF
d_call: NA; v_call: TRBV2; j_call: TRBJ1-2; clone_size: NA; cdr3_nt: TGTGCCAGCGGTGACTTCAACTATGGCTACACCTTC; cdr3_aa: CASGDFNYGYTF
d_call: NA; v_call: TRBV6-5; j_call: TRBJ1-1; clone_size: NA; cdr3_nt: TGTGCCAGCAGTTACTCGTACGGAACTGAAGCTTTCTTT; cdr3_aa: CASSYSYGTEAFF
d_call: NA; v_call: TRBV4-1; j_call: TRBJ2-3; clone_size: NA; cdr3_nt: TGCGCCAGCAGCCAAGCCCCCCCGAGGGGAGATACGCAGTATTTT; cdr3_aa: CASSQAPPRGDTQYF
d_call: NA; v_call: TRBV7-8; j_call: TRBJ2-7; clone_size: few; cdr3_nt: TGTGCCAGCAGCTCCCAGGCGAGGGGGGACGAGCAGTACTTC; cdr3_aa: CASSSQARGDEQYF
d_call: NA; v_call: TRBV6-1; j_call: TRBJ1-1; clone_size: few; cdr3_nt: TGTGCCAGCAGCTCGGGACGGCGTATGAACACTGAAGCTTTCTTT; cdr3_aa: CASSSGRRMNTEAFF
d_call: NA; v_call: TRBV6-5; j_call: TRBJ1-1; clone_size: few; cdr3_nt: TGTGCCAGCAGTTACGGTAGTACAGGAGGTGGGGGTCGGACTGAAGCTTTCTTT; cdr3_aa: CASSYGSTGGGGRTEAFF
d_call: NA; v_call: TRBV7-2; j_call: TRBJ1-2; clone_size: few; cdr3_nt: TGTGCCAGCAGCATCGTGCGCTATGGCTACACCTTC; cdr3_aa: CASSIVRYGYTF
d_call: NA; v_call: TRBV4-1; j_call: TRBJ2-4; clone_size: few; cdr3_nt: TGCGCCAGCAGCCAAGAAGGGGGGCTAGGCAAAAACATTCAGTACTTC; cdr3_aa: CASSQEGGLGKNIQYF
d_call: TRBD1; v_call: TRBV7-2; j_call: TRBJ2-7; clone_size: NA; cdr3_nt: TGTGCCAGCAGCGGCCGACAGGGCGGGGAGCAGTACTTC; cdr3_aa: CASSGRQGGEQYF
d_call: NA; v_call: TRBV12-3/TRBV12-4; j_call: TRBJ1-5; clone_size: few; cdr3_nt: TGTGCCAGCAGTCGGGTTTGGCAGCCCCAGCATTTT; cdr3_aa: CASSRVWQPQHF
d_call: NA; v_call: TRBV5-1; j_call: TRBJ1-6; clone_size: NA; cdr3_nt: TGCGCCAGCAGCTTGGAGGCCGCCAATTCACCCCTCCACTTT; cdr3_aa: CASSLEAANSPLHF
d_call: NA; v_call: TRBV20-1; j_call: TRBJ1-5; clone_size: many; cdr3_nt: TGCAGTGCTAGTGACGGTGCCTTAGGGCAGCCCCAGCATTTT; cdr3_aa: CSASDGALGQPQHF
d_call: NA; v_call: TRBV12-3/TRBV12-4; j_call: TRBJ1-2; clone_size: NA; cdr3_nt: TGTGCCAGCAGTTTACCCCTTGGGGCCTACACCTTC; cdr3_aa: CASSLPLGAYTF
d_call: TRBD1; v_call: TRBV10-3; j_call: TRBJ2-7; clone_size: NA; cdr3_nt: TGTGCCATCAGCTCAGGGGGCGATTACGAGCAGTACTTC; cdr3_aa: CAISSGGDYEQYF
d_call: NA; v_call: TRBV5-1; j_call: TRBJ1-1; clone_size: few; cdr3_nt: TGCGCCAGCAGCTTGGAGGACACGAACACTGAAGCTTTCTTT; cdr3_aa: CASSLEDTNTEAFF